These T cell receptor beta chains were read from a single sample in a study of blood T cells in healthy people across ages. TCRdb called the 5' RACE reads again in MiXCR, with one record for every CDR3 protein. Altogether around 780,000 distinct CDR3 sequences are present, approximately 24% being singletons, with the ten largest covering 2.5% to 3.5%. These data also formed part of another study, on T cells of mothers and their children.

Sequencing was done on a sample of blood. The receptors derive from a boy younger than 18 in good health. Both conserved end residues are part of each CDR3. The D gene is left open where the match is weak. Rows may omit the clone size; those that give it use once, few, many or a size class.

clone size: NA
D gene: NA
V gene: TRBV20-1
J gene: TRBJ2-1
CDR3 protein: CICGSSYNEQFF
CDR3 DNA: TGCATATGCGGTAGCTCCTACAATGAGCAGTTCTTC

clone size: few
D gene: TRBD2
V gene: TRBV20-1
J gene: TRBJ2-2
CDR3 protein: CSAGSRREGTGELFF
CDR3 DNA: TGCAGTGCTGGGAGTCGCAGGGAGGGCACCGGGGAGCTGTTTTTT

clone size: NA
D gene: NA
V gene: TRBV28
J gene: TRBJ2-7
CDR3 protein: CASSLFGVGNSYEQYF
CDR3 DNA: TGTGCCAGCAGTCTTTTTGGGGTTGGTAACTCCTACGAGCAGTACTTC

clone size: NA
D gene: NA
V gene: TRBV18
J gene: TRBJ1-5
CDR3 protein: CASSTAQDYSNQSQHF
CDR3 DNA: TGTGCCAGCTCAACCGCTCAGGACTATAGCAATCAGTCCCAGCATTTT

clone size: NA
D gene: TRBD2
V gene: TRBV7-6
J gene: TRBJ2-3
CDR3 protein: CASSLRASGGPDTQYF
CDR3 DNA: TGTGCCAGCAGCTTAAGGGCTAGCGGGGGACCCGATACGCAGTATTTT

clone size: NA
D gene: NA
V gene: TRBV10-2
J gene: TRBJ2-3
CDR3 protein: CASSDRVTDTQYF
CDR3 DNA: TGCGCCAGCAGTGACAGGGTGACAGATACGCAGTATTTT

clone size: few
D gene: NA
V gene: TRBV27
J gene: TRBJ1-6
CDR3 protein: CASTDGQPYNSPLHF
CDR3 DNA: TGTGCCAGCACCGACGGACAGCCCTATAATTCACCCCTCCACTTT

clone size: NA
D gene: NA
V gene: TRBV7-2
J gene: TRBJ2-5
CDR3 protein: CASKGGGRETQYF
CDR3 DNA: TGTGCCAGCAAAGGGGGGGGCCGAGAGACCCAGTACTTC

clone size: few
D gene: NA
V gene: TRBV7-9
J gene: TRBJ2-7
CDR3 protein: CASSSSPQVVEQYF
CDR3 DNA: TGTGCCAGCAGCTCGAGCCCCCAAGTGGTGGAGCAGTACTTC

clone size: NA
D gene: NA
V gene: TRBV7-2
J gene: TRBJ1-3
CDR3 protein: CASSWDNPGNTIYF
CDR3 DNA: TGTGCCAGCAGCTGGGACAACCCTGGAAACACCATATATTTT

clone size: few
D gene: NA
V gene: TRBV9
J gene: TRBJ1-6
CDR3 protein: CASSVFGGNSPLHF
CDR3 DNA: TGTGCCAGCAGCGTTTTCGGGGGCAATTCACCCCTCCACTTT

clone size: NA
D gene: TRBD2
V gene: TRBV28
J gene: TRBJ2-1
CDR3 protein: CASSSGTSGAYNEQFF
CDR3 DNA: TGTGCCAGCAGTTCCGGGACTAGCGGGGCCTACAATGAGCAGTTCTTC

clone size: few
D gene: NA
V gene: TRBV28
J gene: TRBJ1-2
CDR3 protein: CASSPTGVLGYTF
CDR3 DNA: TGTGCCAGCAGCCCAACTGGGGTTTTAGGCTACACCTTC

clone size: few
D gene: TRBD1
V gene: TRBV7-2
J gene: TRBJ1-4
CDR3 protein: CASSLPSTGKKEKLFF
CDR3 DNA: TGTGCCAGCAGCTTACCCTCGACAGGGAAGAAGGAAAAACTGTTTTTT

clone size: few
D gene: TRBD2
V gene: TRBV4-2
J gene: TRBJ2-1
CDR3 protein: CASSQVASGGASNEQFF
CDR3 DNA: TGTGCCAGCAGCCAAGTCGCTAGCGGGGGGGCCTCCAATGAGCAGTTCTTC

clone size: NA
D gene: TRBD2
V gene: TRBV10-3
J gene: TRBJ2-1
CDR3 protein: CAITPSGGAGYNEQFF
CDR3 DNA: TGTGCCATCACTCCTAGCGGGGGGGCTGGGTACAATGAGCAGTTCTTC

clone size: NA
D gene: NA
V gene: TRBV20-1
J gene: TRBJ2-5
CDR3 protein: CSASENQETQYF
CDR3 DNA: TGCAGTGCTAGCGAGAACCAAGAGACCCAGTACTTC

clone size: few
D gene: NA
V gene: TRBV11-2
J gene: TRBJ2-5
CDR3 protein: CASSWVETQYF
CDR3 DNA: TGTGCCAGCAGCTGGGTGGAGACCCAGTACTTC

clone size: NA
D gene: NA
V gene: TRBV11-2
J gene: TRBJ1-1
CDR3 protein: CASSTTGTAREAFF
CDR3 DNA: TGTGCCAGCAGCACAACCGGGACGGCCCGTGAAGCTTTCTTT